These 7 T cell receptor beta chains share one sample of origin, sequenced in a study of yellow fever vaccine responses in identical twins. TCRdb recomputed calls from the RT-PCR reads with MiXCR, one row per CDR3 protein. The sample yields thousands of distinct CDR3 sequences, approximately 70% seen once. Sequencing was performed on T cells from blood (PBMCs), unsorted or a sorted subset (not recorded which), taken before or after yellow fever vaccination (not recorded which). The receptors originated from a woman under 30 who received the yellow fever vaccine.

The chain couples TRBV25-1 to TRBJ1-4, with unresolved D. Germline V CDR1 and CDR2: MGHDK, SYGVNS. There are 14 residues in the CDR3. V was clipped by 2 bases and J by 5 bases, with 9 bases between them. CDR3 nucleotides: TGTGCCAGCAGTGAAGGTGTGCAGAATGAAAAACTGTTTTTT. Protein sequence: CASSEGVQNEKLFF.

The J gene is TRBJ2-3, the V gene TRBV7-6; TRBD2 agrees at 10 bases. The V and J ends lost 5 bases and 4 bases, in that order; junction bases with no gene match: 9. Germline CDR1 and CDR2: SGHVS and FNYEAQ. CDR3 size: 16 residues. This CDR3 is CASSVLAGSGADTQYF. The CDR3 nucleotides are TGTGCCAGCAGCGTACTAGCGGGGTCAGGGGCAGATACGCAGTATTTT. The full variable domain, its missing parts supplied by reference TRBV7-6 and TRBJ2-3, is GAGVSQSPRYKVTKRGQDVALRCDPISGHVSLYWYRQALGQGPEFLTYFNYEAQQDKSGLPNDRFSAERPEGSISTLTIQRTEQRDSAMYRCASSVLAGSGADTQYFGPGTRLTVL.

The CDR3 loop reads CASTVVGAENEKLFF. The CDR3 DNA is TGTGCCAGCACGGTCGTCGGGGCCGAGAATGAAAAACTGTTTTTT. The V and J genes are TRBV13 and TRBJ1-4, with D possibly TRBD1 on 5 matching bases. V was pared by 7 bases and J by 5 bases, with 17 bases between. Germline CDR1 PRHDT, CDR2 FYEKMQ (reference sequence). CDR3 length: 15 residues.

CDR3 bases: TGCAGCGTTGAGGGAGGGGACTACGAGCAGTACTTC. Its translation is CSVEGGDYEQYF. The chain has TRBV29-1 and TRBJ2-7; 7 bases are shared with TRBD2. Germline V lookup: CDR1 SQVTM, CDR2 ANQGSEA. The length of the CDR3 is 12 residues. Germline trimming cut 3 bases from V and 3 bases from J; bases unmatched to any gene: 2.

The genes are TRBV7-9 and TRBJ2-3; D perhaps matches TRBD1 (5 bases). Trimming took 6 bases from V and 0 from J, leaving 7 bases between them. The length of the CDR3 is 13 residues. Germline V gene lookup returns CDR1 SEHNR and CDR2 FQNEAQ (reference sequence). As DNA, the CDR3 is TGTGCCAGCAGTCAGGGTAGCACAGATACGCAGTATTTT. This translates into CASSQGSTDTQYF.

The chain uses TRBV28 and TRBJ1-5, with no clear D. Per the germline V gene, CDR1 is MDHEN and CDR2 is SYDVKM. The ends were cut back, 6 bases at V and 2 bases at J, with 5 bases in the middle. This CDR3 comprises 12 residues. The chain's CDR3 is CASRVGNQPQHF. CDR3 sequence (DNA): TGTGCCAGCAGGGTAGGCAATCAGCCCCAGCATTTT.

The V and J genes are TRBV6-2 or TRBV6-3 and TRBJ1-4; D is unclear. The CDR3 length is 11 residues. Germline lookup yields CDR1 MNHEY and CDR2 SVGEGT. Trimming took 2 bases from V and 7 from J, leaving 2 bases between them. The chain's CDR3 is CASSYGEKLFF. The CDR3 nucleotides are TGTGCCAGCAGTTACGGTGAAAAACTGTTTTTT.